Shown below are 31 T cell receptor beta chains from a single sample sequenced in a study of T-cell reconstitution after alpha-beta-depleted transplantation in children (dated by TCRdb to 2016 to 2017). The method was PCR. The run used an Illumina HiSeq 2500. TCR library preparation used molecular barcoding, with unique molecular identifiers applied to normalize quantification of the TCRbeta repertoire. TCRdb trimmed public reads at Q25 via fastp, called clones via MiXCR and kept in-frame beta chains. Each CDR3 protein appears once, grouped with its most common genes and DNA. This sample is represented by 300,000 to 350,000 distinct CDR3 sequences; around 25% of them were singletons. The ten top clones hold approximately 11% of the sample. What this sample's treatment or condition label stands for: allogeneic hematopoietic cell transplantation with graft depleted of TCRalphabeta T cells and CD19 B cells.

This sample comprised PBMCs, mostly from graft donor cells, obtained 180 days after TCRalphabeta/CD19-depleted stem cell transplant. Every receptor here comes from a male patient younger than 18 who had a stem cell transplant for acute lymphoblastic leukemia, so the T cells may come from the graft donor.

The CDR3 sequence is CASSLSSSPLHF. CDR3 nucleotide sequence: TGTGCCAGCAGCTTAAGTAGCTCACCCCTCCACTTT. The chain is built from TRBV7-9 and TRBJ1-6; D is uncertain. CDR3 size: 12 residues. V lost 2 bases to trimming and J lost 10 bases, with 6 bases between them. Germline values: CDR1 SEHNR, CDR2 FQNEAQ (reference sequence).

As to this clonotype: A read error may account for a junction end that differs from germline. The chain couples TRBV25-1 to TRBJ1-2, with no clear D. CDR1 MGHDK and CDR2 SYGVNS come from the germline V gene. This CDR3 has 16 amino acids. The CDR3 DNA follows: TGTGCTAGCAGTACTTCCCGGGCTTTTCTCAACTATGGCTACACCTTC. Its protein product is CASSTSRAFLNYGYTF.

Only a few counts were recorded for this clonotype. The genes are TRBV7-9 and TRBJ2-5, with TRBD2 as a possible D gene (6 bases). The germline V and J ends were trimmed by 3 bases and 1 base, with 15 bases remaining between them. The CDR3 runs 16 residues. Germline V CDR1 and CDR2: SEHNR, FQNEAQ (reference sequence). The CDR3 DNA reads as TGTGCCAGCAGCTTGGGTCCAGCGGGCGGCCAAGAGACCCAGTACTTC. Its translation: CASSLGPAGGQETQYF.

The chain joins TRBV28 to TRBJ2-7; 8 nucleotides line up with TRBD2. CDR3 length: 17 amino acids. Germline V CDR1 and CDR2: MDHEN, SYDVKM. V shed 5 bases, J shed 5 bases, and the junction held 17 bases outside the gene matches. CDR3: CASSIGGLAGGRDEQYF. CDR3 sequence (DNA): TGTGCCAGCAGTATAGGGGGTCTAGCGGGCGGACGGGACGAGCAGTACTTC.

About this clonotype: The CDR3 carries no conserved terminal phenylalanine or tryptophan, so it likely arises from a read error. V usage is TRBV6-2 or TRBV6-3 and J usage is TRBJ2-1, with a tentative D call TRBD1 (6 bases). The CDR3 is made up of 12 amino acids. Germline-derived CDR1 and CDR2 are MNHEY and SVGEGT. Trimming shortened V by 7 bases and J by 4 bases, and 8 bases separated the two germline ends. The CDR3 here is CASNRVYNEQFS. Written as DNA, the CDR3 is TGTGCCAGCAACAGGGTGTACAATGAGCAGTTCTCC.

V gene TRBV5-1 combines with J gene TRBJ2-6, with D perhaps matching TRBD1 or TRBD2 (6 bases each). This CDR3 comprises 18 residues. Germline assignment: CDR1 SGHRS and CDR2 YFSETQ. V gave up 6 bases and J gave up 0 bases, with 19 bases separating them. This CDR3 reads CASNEEGGWGSGANVLTF. In DNA form, the CDR3 reads TGCGCCAGCAACGAGGAGGGGGGCTGGGGCTCTGGGGCCAACGTCCTGACTTTC. Full variable domain (missing parts from reference TRBV5-1 and TRBJ2-6): KAGVTQTPRYLIKTRGQQVTLSCSPISGHRSVSWYQQTPGQGLQFLFEYFSETQRNKGNFPGRFSGRQFSNSRSEMNVSTLELGDSALYLCASNEEGGWGSGANVLTFGAGSRLTVL.

This clonotype was observed many times. The chain recombines TRBV20-1 with TRBJ2-3; maybe TRBD1 (5 bases). The CDR3 covers 12 residues. V was pared by 6 bases and J by 6 bases, with 13 bases between. Per germline, CDR1 DFQATT and CDR2 SNEGSKA (reference sequence). The CDR3 region has the DNA TGCAGTGCCCAACAAGGGGTGGATACGCAGTATTTT. It encodes CSAQQGVDTQYF.

There are a few counts of this clonotype. The chain is built from TRBV6-1 and TRBJ2-5; D is possibly TRBD1 (5 bases). The CDR3 runs 14 residues. V lost 2 bases and J 2 bases, leaving 9 bases between the germline ends. The V gene's germline CDR1 is MNHNS and CDR2 SASEGT. CDR3 DNA sequence: TGTGCCAGCAGTGAACCTAGGGGACAAGAGACCCAGTACTTC. Protein: CASSEPRGQETQYF.

The chain joins TRBV12-3 or TRBV12-4 to TRBJ2-7; tentative D call: TRBD1 (5 bases). V shed 6 bases and J shed 3 bases, with 12 bases lying between them. The CDR3 loop spans 13 amino acids. The CDR3 reads CASRPGPRYEQYF. The CDR3 nucleotides are TGTGCCAGCAGACCAGGGCCCCGCTACGAGCAGTACTTC.

This clonotype appeared a few times. J is TRBJ2-5 and V is TRBV5-1; 10 nucleotides line up with TRBD2. V shed 7 bases and J 4 bases; nucleotides not matched to a gene: 22. Germline-derived CDR1 and CDR2 are SGHRS and YFSETQ. The CDR3 contains 19 residues. This CDR3 is CASRSRSGSGRAGIETQYF. The DNA for the CDR3 is TGCGCCAGCCGATCCCGCTCGGGAAGCGGGAGGGCAGGGATAGAGACCCAGTACTTC.

This chain connects TRBV7-3 to TRBJ2-5; 11 nucleotides agree with TRBD1. Germline CDR1 SGHTA, CDR2 FQGTGA. This CDR3 region has 16 residues. J lost 2 bases, V lost 5 bases, and 7 bases had no gene match. The CDR3: CASSPTGQGGQETQYF. CDR3 sequence (DNA): TGTGCCAGCAGCCCAACGGGACAGGGGGGTCAAGAGACCCAGTACTTC. The full variable domain, its missing parts supplied by reference TRBV7-3 and TRBJ2-5, is GAGVSQTPSNKVTEKGKYVELRCDPISGHTALYWYRQSLGQGPEFLIYFQGTGAADDSGLPNDRFFAVRPEGSVSTLKIQRTERGDSAVYLCASSPTGQGGQETQYFGPGTRLLVL.

There are a few counts of this clonotype. The chain uses TRBV12-3 or TRBV12-4 and TRBJ1-3; tentatively, D is TRBD1 (5 bases). V gave up 5 bases and J gave up 0 bases, with 20 bases separating them. CDR3 length equals 18 residues. The CDR3: CASSLYGSGPFSGNTIYF. CDR3 bases: TGTGCCAGCAGTCTTTACGGGTCAGGGCCCTTCTCTGGAAACACCATATATTTT.

This clonotype appeared a few times. The chain couples TRBV6-5 to TRBJ2-7; tentative D call: TRBD2 (6 bases). CDR1 and CDR2 (germline): MNHEY, SVGAGI. CDR3 length: 14 residues. Trimming cost V 4 bases and J 6 bases, with 16 bases left between them. The CDR3 loop is CASSSALEGPEQYF. Here the CDR3 DNA reads TGTGCCAGCAGTTCCGCCTTGGAGGGCCCCGAGCAGTACTTC.

The DNA of the CDR3 is TGTGCCAGCAGTTACGGGGGGGGCGTCTACAATACGCAGTATTTT. Encoded protein: CASSYGGGVYNTQYF. The chain uses TRBV6-5 and TRBJ2-3, with D maybe TRBD2 (7 bases). The CDR3 is 15 residues long. Germline CDR1 reads MNHEY; CDR2 reads SVGAGI. With 2 bases removed from V and 7 bases from J, the gap between germline ends came to 16 bases.

This rearrangement joins TRBV19 to TRBJ2-1; D gene uncertain. Trimming cost V 3 bases and J 4 bases, with 7 bases left between them. This CDR3 has 13 amino acids. Germline CDR1 reads LNHDA; CDR2 reads SQIVND (reference sequence). CDR3 in DNA: TGTGCCAGTAGTATTGGGCCATACAATGAGCAGTTCTTC. It encodes CASSIGPYNEQFF.

This clonotype appeared a few times. The rearrangement joins TRBV7-2 to TRBJ2-5; 9 bases are a match to TRBD2. The CDR3 runs to 15 residues. Germline CDR1 is SGHTA and CDR2 is FQGNSA. Unmatched junction bases numbered 6, after V lost 2 bases and J lost 5 bases. The CDR3 sequence: CASSLTSGPGETQYF. The CDR3 DNA reads TGTGCCAGCAGCTTAACTAGCGGGCCGGGGGAGACCCAGTACTTC.

V and J are TRBV4-1 and TRBJ1-1; D not certain. The CDR3 is made up of 14 amino acids. Germline V lookup: CDR1 MGHRA, CDR2 YSYEKL. V was cut by 2 bases and J by 0 bases, with 7 bases left in between. CDR3 DNA: TGCGCCAGCAGCCAAATCACAATGAACACTGAAGCTTTCTTT. Translated: CASSQITMNTEAFF.

The chain couples TRBV20-1 to TRBJ1-1, with TRBD1 identical over 8 bases. V shed 6 bases, J shed 2 bases, and the junction held 8 bases outside the gene matches. Germline assignment: CDR1 DFQATT and CDR2 SNEGSKA (reference sequence). The CDR3 totals 14 residues. The CDR3: CSAPGQAINTEAFF. The DNA of the CDR3 is TGCAGTGCGCCGGGACAGGCCATTAACACTGAAGCTTTCTTT.

The chain joins TRBV20-1 to TRBJ2-1, with D tentatively TRBD2 (6 bases). Trimming pared 3 bases from V and 1 base from J, leaving 7 bases between. The germline V gene has CDR1 DFQATT and CDR2 SNEGSKA (reference sequence). The CDR3 totals 13 residues. CDR3: CSASRGSYNEQFF. In DNA form, the CDR3 reads TGCAGTGCTAGTCGGGGGTCCTACAATGAGCAGTTCTTC.

This clonotype was found a few times. The CDR3 DNA reads TGTGCCAGCACCTGGCGTCGGCCTCTTGGACTGTTTTTT. It encodes CASTWRRPLGLFF. The chain has TRBV12-3 or TRBV12-4 and TRBJ1-4; D not certain. V was cut by 7 bases and J by 13 bases, with 19 bases left in between. The CDR3 consists of 13 residues.

This clonotype came up a few times. The V call is TRBV6-1, the J call TRBJ1-1; no clear D gene. V was clipped by 7 bases and J by 7 bases, with 19 bases between them. The CDR3 is 14 amino acids. CDR1 MNHNS and CDR2 SASEGT come from the germline V gene. Here the CDR3 DNA reads TGTGCCAGCACAAGGACGCCGGGAGGAAATGAAGCTTTCTTT. Its translation: CASTRTPGGNEAFF.

This clonotype was detected a few times. This chain connects TRBV20-1 to TRBJ2-7; TRBD2 aligns across 12 bases. CDR3 length equals 19 residues. Germline CDR1 is DFQATT and CDR2 is SNEGSKA (reference sequence). Germline trimming cut 0 bases from V and 3 bases from J; bases unmatched to any gene: 15. The CDR3 loop is CSARDVTSGRKYSYYEQYF. The DNA of the CDR3 is TGCAGTGCTAGAGATGTGACTAGCGGGAGAAAGTATTCATACTACGAGCAGTACTTC.

This chain connects TRBV15 to TRBJ2-7; TRBD1 might be the D (6 bases). Trimming stripped 1 base from V and 6 bases from J, with 16 bases between. CDR1 is LNHNV and CDR2 is YYDKDF in the germline V gene (reference sequence). The CDR3 is made up of 15 amino acids. The CDR3 nucleotides are TGTGCCACCAGCAGAGCCGACAGGCGCGGTTCCGAGCAGTACTTC. Protein product: CATSRADRRGSEQYF.

The chain joins TRBV7-9 to TRBJ1-2, with TRBD1 matching over 7 bases. The germline CDR1 and CDR2 sequences are SEHNR and FQNEAQ (reference sequence). Unmatched junction bases numbered 8, after V lost 4 bases and J lost 3 bases. This CDR3 contains 15 residues. CDR3 amino acids: CASSSPGTVYYGYTF. CDR3 in DNA: TGTGCCAGCAGCTCCCCCGGGACAGTCTACTATGGCTACACCTTC.

This sequence joins TRBV5-6 and TRBJ1-4; 10 bases are a match to TRBD1. Germline loops: CDR1 SGHDT, CDR2 YYEEEE. CDR3 size: 18 residues. V was clipped by 4 bases and J by 0 bases; unmatched bases: 9. For the CDR3, the DNA is TGTGCCAGCAGCGGAATGGGACAGGGGAGTGCAACTAATGAAAAACTGTTTTTT. Its protein product is CASSGMGQGSATNEKLFF. Full variable domain (rest looked up from reference TRBV5-6 and TRBJ1-4): DAGVTQSPTHLIKTRGQQVTLRCSPKSGHDTVSWYQQALGQGPQFIFQYYEEEERQRGNFPDRFSGHQFPNYSSELNVNALLLGDSALYLCASSGMGQGSATNEKLFFGSGTQLSVL.

This clonotype was seen more than once but under ten times. This chain links TRBV6-5 with TRBJ2-2; 10 bases map to TRBD2. The CDR3 totals 19 residues. With 2 bases clipped from V and 2 bases from J, the junction kept 11 bases outside the gene matches. Germline lookup yields CDR1 MNHEY and CDR2 SVGAGI. The DNA for the CDR3 is TGTGCCAGCAGTTACCCTAACACGGGACTAGCGCAAAACACCGGGGAGCTGTTTTTT. Translation: CASSYPNTGLAQNTGELFF.

V is TRBV12-3 or TRBV12-4 and J is TRBJ1-2; no firm D call. V dropped 5 bases and J dropped 7 bases, with 17 bases sitting between them. The CDR3 spans 14 residues. CDR3: CASSRSTVSVGYTF. CDR3 bases: TGTGCCAGCAGTCGGAGCACAGTGTCAGTTGGCTACACCTTC.

The chain carries TRBV12-3 or TRBV12-4 and TRBJ2-7; D gene unclear. The CDR3 contains 14 residues. V gave up 5 bases and J gave up 3 bases, with 14 bases separating them. In nucleotides, the CDR3 is TGTGCCAGCAGTACTTACCAGCGTCGCTACGAGCAGTACTTC. Translated, it gives CASSTYQRRYEQYF.

This chain links TRBV12-3 or TRBV12-4 with TRBJ1-1; D is unclear. This CDR3 has 13 amino acids. The V end was cut by 6 bases, the J end by 1 base, with 9 bases between. CDR3 DNA sequence: TGTGCCAGCAGACCCAGTCAGAACACTGAAGCTTTCTTT. Its translation: CASRPSQNTEAFF.

This clonotype has more than one count but fewer than ten. The genes are TRBV7-9 and TRBJ2-1; D is tentatively TRBD1 or TRBD2 (5 bases each). Germline CDR1 SEHNR, CDR2 FQNEAQ (reference sequence). This CDR3 is 17 amino acids long. Trimming cost V 5 bases and J 0 bases, with 17 bases left between them. The CDR3 sequence is CASSLSTGPSSYNEQFF. The DNA for the CDR3 is TGTGCCAGCAGCCTGAGCACGGGGCCGAGCTCCTACAATGAGCAGTTCTTC.

This chain joins TRBV2 and TRBJ1-1, with a possible D match to TRBD1 (5 bases). Trimming cost V 6 bases and J 0 bases, with 11 bases left between them. This CDR3 is built from 14 residues. Germline CDR1 SNHLY, CDR2 FYNNEI. CDR3 bases: TGTGCCAGCAGCTCGGGACCCCTGAACACTGAAGCTTTCTTT. It yields the protein CASSSGPLNTEAFF.